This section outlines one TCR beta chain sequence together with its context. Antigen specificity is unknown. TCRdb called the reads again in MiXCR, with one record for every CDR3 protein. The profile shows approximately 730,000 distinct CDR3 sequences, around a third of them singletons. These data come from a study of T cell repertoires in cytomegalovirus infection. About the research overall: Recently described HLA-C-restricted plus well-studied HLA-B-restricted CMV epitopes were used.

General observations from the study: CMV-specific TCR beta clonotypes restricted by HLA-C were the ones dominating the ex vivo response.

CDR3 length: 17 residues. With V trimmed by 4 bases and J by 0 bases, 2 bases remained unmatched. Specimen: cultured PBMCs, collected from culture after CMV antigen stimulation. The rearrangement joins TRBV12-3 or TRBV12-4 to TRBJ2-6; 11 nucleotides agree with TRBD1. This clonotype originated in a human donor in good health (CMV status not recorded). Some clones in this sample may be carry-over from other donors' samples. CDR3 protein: CASSWGTGGSGANVLTF. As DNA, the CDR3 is TGTGCCAGCAGTTGGGGGACAGGGGGCTCTGGGGCCAACGTCCTGACTTTC.